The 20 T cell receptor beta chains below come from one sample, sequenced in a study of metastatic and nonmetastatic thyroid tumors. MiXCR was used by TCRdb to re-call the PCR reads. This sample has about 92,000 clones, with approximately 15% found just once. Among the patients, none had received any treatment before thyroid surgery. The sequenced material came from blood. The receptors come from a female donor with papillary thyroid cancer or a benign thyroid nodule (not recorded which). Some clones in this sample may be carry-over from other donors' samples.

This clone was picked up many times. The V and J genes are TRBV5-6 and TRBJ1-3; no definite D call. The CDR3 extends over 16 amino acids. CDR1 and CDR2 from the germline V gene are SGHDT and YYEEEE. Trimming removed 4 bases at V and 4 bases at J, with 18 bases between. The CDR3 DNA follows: TGTGCCAGCAGCCTGTCCGGCGTAAGAAGGGGAAACACCATATATTTT. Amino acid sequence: CASSLSGVRRGNTIYF. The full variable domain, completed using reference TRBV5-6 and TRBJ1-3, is DAGVTQSPTHLIKTRGQQVTLRCSPKSGHDTVSWYQQALGQGPQFIFQYYEEEERQRGNFPDRFSGHQFPNYSSELNVNALLLGDSALYLCASSLSGVRRGNTIYFGEGSWLTVV.

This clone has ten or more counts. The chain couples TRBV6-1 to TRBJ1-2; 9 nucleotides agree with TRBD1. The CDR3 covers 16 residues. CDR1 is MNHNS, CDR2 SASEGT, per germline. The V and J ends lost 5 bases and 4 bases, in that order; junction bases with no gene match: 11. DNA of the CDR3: TGTGCCAGCAGTACCGGGACAGGGAGAAACCCCTATGGCTACACCTTC. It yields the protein CASSTGTGRNPYGYTF.

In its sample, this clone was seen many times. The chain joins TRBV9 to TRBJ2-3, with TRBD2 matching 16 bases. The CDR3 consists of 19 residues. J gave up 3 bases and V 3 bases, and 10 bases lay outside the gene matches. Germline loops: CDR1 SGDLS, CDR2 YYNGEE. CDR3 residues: CASSAGTSGGARETDTQYF. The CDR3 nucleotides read TGTGCCAGCAGCGCCGGGACTAGCGGGGGGGCAAGGGAAACAGATACGCAGTATTTT. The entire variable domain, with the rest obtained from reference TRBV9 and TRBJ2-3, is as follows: DSGVTQTPKHLITATGQRVTLRCSPRSGDLSVYWYQQSLDQGLQFLIQYYNGEERAKGNILERFSAQQFPDLHSELNLSSLELGDSALYFCASSAGTSGGARETDTQYFGPGTRLTVL.

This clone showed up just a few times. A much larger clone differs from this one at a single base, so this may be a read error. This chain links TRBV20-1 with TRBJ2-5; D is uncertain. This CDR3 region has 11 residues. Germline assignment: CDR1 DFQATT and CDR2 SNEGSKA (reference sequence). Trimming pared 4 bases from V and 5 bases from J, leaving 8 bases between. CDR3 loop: CSATLEETQYF. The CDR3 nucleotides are TGCAGTGCTACGCTAGAGGAGACCCAGTACTTC.

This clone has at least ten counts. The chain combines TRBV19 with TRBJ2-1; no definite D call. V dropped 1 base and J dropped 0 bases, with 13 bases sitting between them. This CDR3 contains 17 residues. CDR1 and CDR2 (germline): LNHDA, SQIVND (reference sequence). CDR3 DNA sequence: TGTGCCAGTAGTATAGTTTCCAGCGTTCCCTCCTACAATGAGCAGTTCTTC. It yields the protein CASSIVSSVPSYNEQFF.

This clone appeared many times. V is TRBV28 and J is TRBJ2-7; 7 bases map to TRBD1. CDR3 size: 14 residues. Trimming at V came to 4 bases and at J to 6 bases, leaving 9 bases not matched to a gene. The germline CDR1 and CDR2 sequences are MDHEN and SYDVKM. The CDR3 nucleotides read TGTGCCAGCAGTTCCCGACAGGGCTCCCTCGAGCAGTACTTC. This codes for CASSSRQGSLEQYF.

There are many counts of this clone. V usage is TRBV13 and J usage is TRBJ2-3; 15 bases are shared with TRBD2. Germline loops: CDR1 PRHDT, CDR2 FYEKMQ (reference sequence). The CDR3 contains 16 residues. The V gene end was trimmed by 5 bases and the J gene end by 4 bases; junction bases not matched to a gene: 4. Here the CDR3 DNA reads TGTGCCAGCAGCACATGGACTAGCGGGGGGGCAGATACGCAGTATTTT. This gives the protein CASSTWTSGGADTQYF.

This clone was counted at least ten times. The CDR3 here is CASSPGGSGNTIYF. In nucleotides, the CDR3 is TGTGCCAGCAGTCCTGGGGGCTCTGGAAACACCATATATTTT. V gene TRBV6-1 combines with J gene TRBJ1-3; TRBD1 is a possible D gene (5 bases). The germline V gene has CDR1 MNHNS and CDR2 SASEGT. V lost 5 bases to trimming and J lost 0 bases, with 8 bases between them. This CDR3 comprises 14 residues.

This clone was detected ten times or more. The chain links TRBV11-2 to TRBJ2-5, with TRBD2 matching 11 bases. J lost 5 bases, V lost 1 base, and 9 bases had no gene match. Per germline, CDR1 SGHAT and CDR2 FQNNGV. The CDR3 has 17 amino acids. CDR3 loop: CASSLVGIAGGIETQYF. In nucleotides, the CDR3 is TGTGCCAGCAGCTTAGTGGGGATAGCGGGGGGGATTGAGACCCAGTACTTC. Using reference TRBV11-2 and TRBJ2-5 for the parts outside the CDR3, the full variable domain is EAGVAQSPRYKIIEKRQSVAFWCNPISGHATLYWYQQILGQGPKLLIQFQNNGVVDDSQLPKDRFSAERLKGVDSTLKIQPAKLEDSAVYLCASSLVGIAGGIETQYFGPGTRLLVL.

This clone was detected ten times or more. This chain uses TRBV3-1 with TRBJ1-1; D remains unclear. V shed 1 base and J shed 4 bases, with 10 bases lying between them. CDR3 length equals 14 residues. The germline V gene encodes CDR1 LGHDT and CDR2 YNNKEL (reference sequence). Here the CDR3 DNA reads TGTGCCAGCAGCCAAGTGGTTGGCGGCACTGAAGCTTTCTTT. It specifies CASSQVVGGTEAFF.

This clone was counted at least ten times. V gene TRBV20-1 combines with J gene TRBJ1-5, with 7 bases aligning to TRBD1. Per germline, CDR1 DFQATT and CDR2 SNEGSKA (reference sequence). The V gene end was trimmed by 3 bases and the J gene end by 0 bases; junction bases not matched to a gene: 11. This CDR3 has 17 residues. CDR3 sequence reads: CSARGHRDRNSNQPQHF. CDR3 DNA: TGCAGTGCTAGGGGACACCGGGACAGAAATAGCAATCAGCCCCAGCATTTT.

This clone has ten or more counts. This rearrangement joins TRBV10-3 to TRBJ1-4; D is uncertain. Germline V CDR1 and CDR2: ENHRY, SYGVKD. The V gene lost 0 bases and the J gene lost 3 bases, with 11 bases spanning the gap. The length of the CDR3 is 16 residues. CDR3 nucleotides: TGTGCCATCAGTGAGTCCATTCAGCGAGCTAATGAAAAACTGTTTTTT. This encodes CAISESIQRANEKLFF.

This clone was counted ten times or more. CDR3 DNA: TGTGCCAGCAGCTCACGTGGCTCCTACAATGAGCAGTTCTTC. It encodes CASSSRGSYNEQFF. This chain links TRBV7-9 with TRBJ2-1; D is ambiguous. The V gene's germline CDR1 is SEHNR and CDR2 FQNEAQ (reference sequence). The CDR3 spans 14 residues. V was clipped by 4 bases and J by 0 bases, with 7 bases between them.

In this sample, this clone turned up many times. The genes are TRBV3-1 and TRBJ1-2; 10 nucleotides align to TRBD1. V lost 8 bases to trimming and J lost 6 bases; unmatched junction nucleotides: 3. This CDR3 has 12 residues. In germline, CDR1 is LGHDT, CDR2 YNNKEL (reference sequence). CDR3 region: CASLGQGNGYTF. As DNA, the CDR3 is TGTGCCAGCCTGGGACAGGGGAATGGCTACACCTTC.

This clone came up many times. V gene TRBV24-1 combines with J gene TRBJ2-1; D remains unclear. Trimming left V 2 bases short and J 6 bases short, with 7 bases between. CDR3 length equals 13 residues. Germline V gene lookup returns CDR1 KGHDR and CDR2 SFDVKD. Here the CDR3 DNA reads TGTGCCACCAGTGATTCAAGTATCAATGAGCAGTTCTTC. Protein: CATSDSSINEQFF.

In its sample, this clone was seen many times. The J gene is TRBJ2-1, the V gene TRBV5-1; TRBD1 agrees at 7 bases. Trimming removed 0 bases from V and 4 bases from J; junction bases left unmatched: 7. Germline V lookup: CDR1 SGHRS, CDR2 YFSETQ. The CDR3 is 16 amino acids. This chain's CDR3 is CASSLVEGAAYNEQFF. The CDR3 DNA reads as TGCGCCAGCAGCTTGGTTGAGGGGGCGGCATACAATGAGCAGTTCTTC.

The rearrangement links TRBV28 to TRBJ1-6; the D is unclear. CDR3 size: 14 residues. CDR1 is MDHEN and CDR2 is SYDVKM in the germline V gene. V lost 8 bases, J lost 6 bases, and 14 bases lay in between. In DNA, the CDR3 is TGTGCCAGCGGACTTCCGGTCTCTAATTCACCCCTCCACTTT. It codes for CASGLPVSNSPLHF.

The CDR3 DNA reads as TGTGCCAGCAGTTTAGCGGCAGCGCTATCCTACGAGCAGTACTTC. It is translated as CASSLAAALSYEQYF. The V and J genes are TRBV28 and TRBJ2-7; D remains unclear. The CDR3 is 15 amino acids. V was shortened by 2 bases and J by 1 base, with 12 bases between the two germline ends. The germline V gene encodes CDR1 MDHEN and CDR2 SYDVKM.

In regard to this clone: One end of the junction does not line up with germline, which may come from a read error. CDR3 region: CAGRSGTGCQPQHF. The CDR3 DNA reads TGTGCCGGCAGGTCCGGGACAGGGTGTCAGCCCCAGCATTTT. V gene TRBV6-1 combines with J gene TRBJ1-5, with 9 bases matching TRBD1. The CDR3 consists of 14 residues. Per the germline V gene, CDR1 is MNHNS and CDR2 is SASEGT.

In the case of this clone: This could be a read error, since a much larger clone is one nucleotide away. CDR3 DNA: TGTGCCAGCAGTTTATCGCGCCGTCAAGAGACCCAGTACTTC. Amino acids: CASSLSRRQETQYF. J is TRBJ2-5 and V is TRBV28; D unresolved. The germline gives CDR1 MDHEN, CDR2 SYDVKM. The V and J ends lost 1 base and 2 bases respectively, with 8 bases between them. This CDR3 spans 14 amino acids.